Listed here are 12 T cell receptor beta chains from one sample, sequenced in a study of shared clonotypes between healthy human individuals. The protocol was immunoSEQ multiplex PCR, while the TCRdb copy is restricted to in-frame clones and leaves out a portion. This table holds roughly 640,000 clones, 97% found once. The source material was naive CD4+ T cells sorted from blood. Subset here: CD45RA+ positively selected. The receptors stem from a woman in her 30s in good health.

The chain joins TRBV10-3 to TRBJ2-3; D may be TRBD1 (5 bases). Germline V CDR1 and CDR2: ENHRY, SYGVKD. This CDR3 spans 14 amino acids. V was cut by 1 base and J by 7 bases, with 12 bases left in between. CDR3 nucleotides: TGTGCCATCAGTGAGTTGGGGCAGACCAATACGCAGTATTTT. This translates into CAISELGQTNTQYF.

Only one count was recorded for this clone. The gene calls are TRBV10-3 and TRBJ2-5; the match to TRBD1 covers 7 bases. CDR3 length: 13 amino acids. Germline trimming cut 8 bases from V and 2 bases from J; bases unmatched to any gene: 5. Germline CDR1 ENHRY, CDR2 SYGVKD. The CDR3: CAISGTEQETQYF. The CDR3 DNA reads TGTGCCATCTCCGGGACAGAACAAGAGACCCAGTACTTC.

CDR3 sequence reads: CASSTTGNYGYTF. In nucleotides, the CDR3 is TGTGCCAGCAGCACGACAGGGAACTATGGCTACACCTTC. The rearrangement joins TRBV7-9 to TRBJ1-2, with 7 bases aligning to TRBD1. The CDR3 has 13 amino acids. Trimming took 5 bases from V and 2 from J; bases not matched to a gene: 2. The germline V gene encodes CDR1 SEHNR and CDR2 FQNEAQ (reference sequence). The full variable domain, rest sourced from reference TRBV7-9 and TRBJ1-2, is DTGVSQNPRHKITKRGQNVTFRCDPISEHNRLYWYRQTLGQGPEFLTYFQNEAQLEKSRLLSDRFSAERPKGSFSTLEIQRTEQGDSAMYLCASSTTGNYGYTFGSGTRLTVV.

This sequence joins TRBV28 and TRBJ2-3, with D hard to call. V lost 7 bases and J 3 bases, leaving 8 bases between the germline ends. The germline CDR1 and CDR2 sequences are MDHEN and SYDVKM. This CDR3 is built from 12 residues. CDR3 sequence (DNA): TGTGCCAGCACTCCTAGGACAGATACGCAGTATTTT. Its protein product is CASTPRTDTQYF.

V gene TRBV5-1 combines with J gene TRBJ1-1; 7 bases align to TRBD1. The CDR3 runs to 14 residues. CDR1 is SGHRS and CDR2 is YFSETQ in the germline V gene. Unmatched junction bases numbered 7, after V lost 5 bases and J lost 3 bases. The CDR3 DNA is TGCGCCAGCAGTGGGAAGGGGGCATACACTGAAGCTTTCTTT. This codes for CASSGKGAYTEAFF.

The chain joins TRBV11-2 to TRBJ2-2, with TRBD1 identical over 7 bases. Germline V lookup: CDR1 SGHAT, CDR2 FQNNGV. Trimming took 4 bases from V and 6 from J; bases not matched to a gene: 8. There are 15 residues in the CDR3. CDR3 residues: CASSSLQGLPGELFF. CDR3 sequence (DNA): TGTGCCAGCAGCTCTCTACAGGGGTTGCCCGGGGAGCTGTTTTTT.

The gene calls are TRBV5-4 and TRBJ2-3, with D unresolved. This CDR3 comprises 14 residues. V gave up 5 bases and J gave up 0 bases, with 10 bases separating them. Germline V lookup: CDR1 SGHNT, CDR2 YYREEE (reference sequence). CDR3 loop: CASRSKVSTDTQYF. The CDR3 coding sequence is TGTGCCAGCAGGTCAAAAGTAAGCACAGATACGCAGTATTTT.

V usage is TRBV6-5 and J usage is TRBJ2-2; no firm D call. V lost 8 bases to trimming and J lost 4 bases, with 11 bases between them. CDR1 is MNHEY and CDR2 is SVGAGI in the germline V gene. The length of the CDR3 is 13 residues. The CDR3 coding sequence is TGTGCCAGCCACCCACGTCGCACCGGGGAGCTGTTTTTT. It yields the protein CASHPRRTGELFF.

The rearrangement joins TRBV27 to TRBJ1-3; D gene unclear. Deletions cut 3 bases from V and 0 bases from J, with 15 bases between. CDR3 length equals 17 residues. Germline CDR1 reads MNHEY; CDR2 reads SMNVEV (reference sequence). The CDR3 protein is CASSLGPPGSSGNTIYF. DNA of the CDR3: TGTGCCAGCAGTTTGGGCCCCCCCGGCAGCTCTGGAAACACCATATATTTT.

The chain carries TRBV28 and TRBJ2-7; D is possibly TRBD1 (6 bases). Trimming took 6 bases from V and 0 from J, leaving 12 bases between them. CDR1 and CDR2 (germline): MDHEN, SYDVKM. There are 14 residues in the CDR3. The DNA for the CDR3 is TGTGCCAGCAGGCGTGAAGGGGGCTCCTACGAGCAGTACTTC. Residues: CASRREGGSYEQYF.

This sequence joins TRBV6-5 and TRBJ2-1; the D is unclear. CDR1 is MNHEY, CDR2 SVGAGI, per germline. The CDR3 is 13 residues long. Trimming took off 8 bases at V and 6 bases at J, with 14 bases between the two ends. CDR3 sequence: CASESPQGNEQFF. The CDR3 nucleotides read TGTGCCAGCGAGAGCCCCCAAGGCAATGAGCAGTTCTTC.

J is TRBJ1-2 and V is TRBV2; D perhaps matches TRBD1 (5 bases). The V end lost 3 bases, the J end lost 7 bases, and 12 bases lay between the germline ends. This CDR3 comprises 13 residues. CDR1 is SNHLY, CDR2 FYNNEI, per germline. The CDR3 sequence is CASSDQGMGGYTF. CDR3 bases: TGTGCCAGCAGTGATCAGGGAATGGGTGGCTACACCTTC.